The source of this T cell receptor (beta chain) is a study of T cells in Graves' hyperthyroidism and ophthalmopathy. Overall study results and limits: It was a median about 6 months before onset that the model predicted ophthalmopathy.

This clonotype was seen ten or more times. Its matching antigen is unknown. Each patient was aged 18 to 65 and had newly diagnosed hyperthyroidism of under 2 months' duration. It was at first hyperthyroidism diagnosis, before any ophthalmopathy symptoms, that the blood sample was taken. PBMCs were collected from an approximately 9 ml volume of fresh peripheral blood. The germline CDR1 and CDR2 sequences are MGHRA and YSYEKL. V gave up 4 bases and J gave up 6 bases; unmatched junction bases: 8. CDR3 length equals 16 residues. The investigators amplified TCR beta CDR3 regions from RNA transcripts. The TCR CDR3 first-round RT-PCR relied on the HTBI primer set. Via MiXCR, TCRdb re-called the multiplex PCR reads, giving one row per CDR3 protein. The data hold some 380,000 distinct CDR3 sequences, with 13% observed a single time.

This receptor was identified in a man aged 25-40 years with Graves' hyperthyroidism that later progressed to Graves' ophthalmopathy. Material for sequencing was blood. This chain connects TRBV4-1 to TRBJ2-3, with 12 bases matching TRBD2. Written as DNA, the CDR3 is TGCGCCAGCAGCCCGACTAGCGGGGGCCCGGCGGATACGCAGTATTTT. This translates into CASSPTSGGPADTQYF.